Below are 18 T cell receptor beta chains sequenced from a single sample in a study of cytotoxic CD8 clonotypes in ibrutinib-treated CLL. Some clones are missing from TCRdb's copy, which holds only in-frame ones; the method was immunoSEQ multiplex PCR. Among over 120,000 clones listed, 79% were seen once. The input for sequencing was PBMCs, taken after 12 months of ibrutinib treatment. The receptors here all came from a human donor with chronic lymphocytic leukemia.

V usage is TRBV27 and J usage is TRBJ2-3; D perhaps matches TRBD2 (5 bases). From germline, CDR1 is MNHEY and CDR2 SMNVEV (reference sequence). V gave up 6 bases and J gave up 0 bases, with 13 bases separating them. This CDR3 has 15 residues. Written as DNA, the CDR3 is TGTGCCAGCAGACCGCCGGGAACTAGCACAGATACGCAGTATTTT. Translation: CASRPPGTSTDTQYF.

This chain uses TRBV4-3 with TRBJ2-7, with D perhaps TRBD1 (6 bases). Germline V lookup: CDR1 LGHNA, CDR2 YSLEER. The CDR3 contains 15 residues. Trimming stripped 2 bases from V and 2 bases from J, with 13 bases between. Written as DNA, the CDR3 is TGCGCCAGCAGCCAATCACAGGGTACCGCCTACGAGCAGTACTTC. It yields the protein CASSQSQGTAYEQYF.

The chain carries TRBV7-6 and TRBJ2-1; D uncertain. Per germline, CDR1 SGHVS and CDR2 FNYEAQ. V was clipped by 5 bases and J by 0 bases, with 5 bases between them. CDR3 size: 13 residues. CDR3 sequence reads: CASSTRSYNEQFF. The CDR3 nucleotides are TGTGCCAGCAGCACTCGCTCCTACAATGAGCAGTTCTTC.

This clone was seen a few times. The J gene is TRBJ2-2, the V gene TRBV11-3; D is ambiguous. V was pared by 5 bases and J by 7 bases, with 11 bases between. The CDR3 totals 13 residues. Germline V lookup: CDR1 SGHNT, CDR2 YENEEA. CDR3 DNA sequence: TGTGCCAGCAGCCGCGGATGGGGCGGGGAGCTGTTTTTT. Protein: CASSRGWGGELFF.

V is TRBV30 and J is TRBJ2-5, with 14 nucleotides matching TRBD2. The CDR3 covers 15 residues. Germline lookup yields CDR1 GTSNPN and CDR2 SVGIG (reference sequence). Trimming cost V 2 bases and J 9 bases; bases outside gene matches: 8. In DNA form, the CDR3 reads TGTGCCTGGAGTACCGGGACTAGCGGGAGAAAGGCCCAGTACTTC. Residues: CAWSTGTSGRKAQYF.

The chain is built from TRBV6-1 and TRBJ1-5, with D perhaps matching TRBD1 (5 bases). This CDR3 contains 13 residues. The germline V gene has CDR1 MNHNS and CDR2 SASEGT. Trimming took off 3 bases at V and 4 bases at J, with 7 bases between the two ends. In DNA, the CDR3 is TGTGCCAGCAGTGAGGGGCCGAATCAGCCCCAGCATTTT. Translating it yields CASSEGPNQPQHF.

This clone was observed a handful of times. The chain recombines TRBV5-4 with TRBJ2-5; 13 bases match TRBD2. Germline V gene sequence: CDR1 SGHNT, CDR2 YYREEE (reference sequence). With V trimmed by 3 bases and J by 3 bases, 2 bases remained unmatched. The CDR3 spans 15 residues. CDR3: CASSWGLAGKETQYF. CDR3 sequence (DNA): TGTGCCAGCAGCTGGGGACTAGCGGGGAAAGAGACCCAGTACTTC.

V is TRBV19 and J is TRBJ1-5; D is perhaps TRBD1 (6 bases). In germline, CDR1 is LNHDA, CDR2 SQIVND (reference sequence). The V end was cut by 5 bases, the J end by 5 bases, with 10 bases between. This CDR3 has 13 amino acids. The DNA of the CDR3 is TGTGCCAGTAGTCAGGACAGAGATCAGCCCCAGCATTTT. It translates to CASSQDRDQPQHF.

The genes are TRBV2 and TRBJ1-4; tentatively, D is TRBD1 (6 bases). V dropped 2 bases and J dropped 4 bases, with 14 bases sitting between them. Germline V gene lookup returns CDR1 SNHLY and CDR2 FYNNEI. The CDR3 covers 16 residues. The CDR3 spells CASSELVEGDNEKLFF. In nucleotides, the CDR3 is TGTGCCAGCAGTGAACTGGTAGAGGGGGATAATGAAAAACTGTTTTTT.

The chain has TRBV7-9 and TRBJ2-3, with D uncertain. Trimming left V 5 bases short and J 4 bases short, with 10 bases between. The germline V gene has CDR1 SEHNR and CDR2 FQNEAQ (reference sequence). The CDR3 spans 13 residues. The CDR3 DNA sequence: TGTGCCAGCAGCCCCTACCTCTCAGATACGCAGTATTTT. It yields the protein CASSPYLSDTQYF.

This chain uses TRBV6-5 with TRBJ1-1; tentatively, D is TRBD1 (5 bases). CDR3 size: 12 residues. Trimming left V 6 bases short and J 6 bases short, with 11 bases between. Per germline, CDR1 MNHEY and CDR2 SVGAGI. The CDR3 region has the DNA TGTGCCAGCAGCATACCGGGGGCTGAAGCTTTCTTT. It codes for CASSIPGAEAFF.

CDR3 DNA sequence: TGTGCCAGCAGCTCGAGACTAGCGGGAGTGGGGGCAGATACGCAGTATTTT. Translating gives CASSSRLAGVGADTQYF. The V call is TRBV7-9, the J call TRBJ2-3; TRBD2 matches at 12 bases. Germline loops: CDR1 SEHNR, CDR2 FQNEAQ (reference sequence). This CDR3 has 17 amino acids. The V segment lost 4 bases and the J segment 4 bases; nucleotides outside the gene matches: 9.

This chain joins TRBV11-1 and TRBJ2-1; no firm D call. Trimming removed 5 bases at V and 9 bases at J, with 14 bases between. Germline loops: CDR1 SGHAT, CDR2 FQDESV (reference sequence). The CDR3 has 13 amino acids. Written as DNA, the CDR3 is TGTGCCAGCAGCCGTGTAAGTGAGGTTGAGCAGTTCTTC. This sequence encodes CASSRVSEVEQFF.

This sequence joins TRBV2 and TRBJ1-1; 9 positions match TRBD1. The germline gives CDR1 SNHLY, CDR2 FYNNEI. The V and J ends lost 4 bases and 4 bases, in that order; junction bases with no gene match: 13. The CDR3 runs 17 residues. CDR3 residues: CASSGQTGGPRVTEAFF. The CDR3 DNA reads TGTGCCAGCAGTGGACAAACAGGGGGCCCTCGAGTCACTGAAGCTTTCTTT. Full variable domain (missing parts from reference TRBV2 and TRBJ1-1): EPEVTQTPSHQVTQMGQEVILRCVPISNHLYFYWYRQILGQKVEFLVSFYNNEISEKSEIFDDQFSVERPDGSNFTLKIRSTKLEDSAMYFCASSGQTGGPRVTEAFFGQGTRLTVV.

In nucleotides, the CDR3 is TGTGCCAGCAGTCACGGCGACTATGGCTACACCTTC. It translates to CASSHGDYGYTF. The chain carries TRBV7-2 and TRBJ1-2; D is unresolved. This CDR3 is built from 12 residues. Trimming removed 6 bases at V and 3 bases at J, with 8 bases between. Germline CDR1 SGHTA, CDR2 FQGNSA.

This chain links TRBV7-9 with TRBJ2-5; no reliable D call. The CDR3 extends over 12 amino acids. Trimming cost V 7 bases and J 2 bases, with 8 bases left between them. Germline values: CDR1 SEHNR, CDR2 FQNEAQ (reference sequence). CDR3 DNA: TGTGCCAGCACCGACGAACAAGAGACCCAGTACTTC. This encodes CASTDEQETQYF.

This clone was found once. The chain combines TRBV4-3 with TRBJ1-2, with 7 bases identical to TRBD1. The ends lost 0 bases at V and 3 bases at J; junction bases unmatched: 7. This CDR3 is 16 amino acids long. Germline lookup yields CDR1 LGHNA and CDR2 YSLEER. CDR3 in DNA: TGCGCCAGCAGCCAAGAGGCGACAGGGTCCCACTATGGCTACACCTTC. Its protein product is CASSQEATGSHYGYTF.

The chain recombines TRBV6-5 with TRBJ1-2; no definite D call. From germline, CDR1 is MNHEY and CDR2 SVGAGI. V was shortened by 8 bases and J by 5 bases, with 9 bases between the two germline ends. The CDR3 is 11 amino acids. The CDR3 sequence is CASSGGYGYTF. DNA of the CDR3: TGTGCCAGCTCAGGCGGGTATGGCTACACCTTC.